This TCR beta chain was captured by sequencing in a study of shared clonotypes between healthy human individuals. General observations from the study: Blood alone was sampled, and tissue repertoires likely differ.

How the authors handled the data: ImmunoSEQ gave junction-only sequences without quality scores, so filtering differed. Some clones are missing from TCRdb's copy, which holds only in-frame ones; the method was immunoSEQ multiplex PCR. V and J calls and clone size are given by that table; D and trimming were obtained from the DNA. The sample shows 75,000 to 100,000 clones, about 45% of them seen only once. This clone has a handful of counts. What it recognizes is unknown. This CDR3 region has 13 residues. Per the germline V gene, CDR1 is SQVTM and CDR2 is ANQGSEA. V lost 7 bases and J lost 1, with 12 bases in between.

The sample was PBMCs. J is TRBJ2-3 and V is TRBV29-1; D may be TRBD2 (6 bases). This clonotype was obtained from a woman aged 35 to 49 in good health. Some clones in this sample may be carry-over from other donors' samples. The CDR3, as DNA: TGCAGCGGGGGCGGAGGGGGCACAGATACGCAGTATTTT. Its protein is CSGGGGGTDTQYF.